A selection of T cell receptor beta chains follows, all from one sample in a study of identical twins. MiXCR, applied by TCRdb to the 5' RACE reads, yields one record per CDR3 protein. Of about 790,000 distinct CDR3 sequences listed, roughly 18% are singletons. The same data also went into a second study, on T cells expressing NK-cell markers.

The sample was PBMCs. The receptors shown here come from a woman under 30 in good health. Each CDR3 is given with its conserved first and last residue. A D gene is named only where the DNA matches it firmly. The size entry is marked missing in some rows and otherwise reads once, few, many or a size class.

clone_size,d_call,j_call,v_call,cdr3_aa,cdr3_nt
.,.,TRBJ2-5,TRBV5-1,CASSLAPGVAETQYF,TGCGCCAGCAGCCTGGCACCGGGGGTCGCAGAGACCCAGTACTTC
few,.,TRBJ2-6,TRBV20-1,CSARDLRAGANVLTF,TGCAGTGCTAGAGATTTACGCGCAGGGGCCAACGTCCTGACTTTC
few,TRBD1,TRBJ2-1,TRBV5-1,CASSLSGGYLGEQFF,TGCGCCAGCAGCTTGTCAGGGGGCTACTTGGGTGAGCAGTTCTTC
.,.,TRBJ1-1,TRBV5-1,CASSLVSGDTEAFF,TGCGCCAGCAGCTTGGTCTCGGGGGACACTGAAGCTTTCTTT
many,.,TRBJ2-1,TRBV10-2,CASRGGPYNEQFF,TGCGCCAGCAGGGGTGGGCCCTACAATGAGCAGTTCTTC
few,TRBD1,TRBJ2-7,TRBV6-1,CASSETGGVYEQYF,TGTGCCAGCAGTGAGACAGGGGGGGTCTACGAGCAGTACTTC
many,.,TRBJ2-3,TRBV15,CATSRGQNTDTQYF,TGTGCCACCAGCAGAGGACAGAACACAGATACGCAGTATTTT
.,.,TRBJ2-7,TRBV5-1,CASSFGGDKWEQYF,TGCGCCAGCAGCTTCGGGGGCGACAAATGGGAGCAGTACTTC
few,.,TRBJ2-1,TRBV20-1,CSALGDSPYNEQFF,TGCAGTGCTTTAGGGGACTCTCCATACAATGAGCAGTTCTTC
.,TRBD1,TRBJ2-7,TRBV20-1,CSASRPGTGDEQYF,TGCAGTGCTTCCCGACCGGGGACAGGGGATGAGCAGTACTTC
few,.,TRBJ2-7,TRBV29-1,CSVPARGTSYEQYF,TGCAGCGTCCCAGCGCGGGGGACAAGCTACGAGCAGTACTTC
many,.,TRBJ2-1,TRBV11-2,CASSPRLGGVYNEQFF,TGTGCCAGCAGCCCCCGGCTGGGCGGGGTCTACAATGAGCAGTTCTTC
.,.,TRBJ1-2,TRBV12-3/TRBV12-4,CASTPMGYYGYTF,TGTGCCAGCACCCCAATGGGGTACTATGGCTACACCTTC
few,TRBD1,TRBJ1-3,TRBV10-3,CAIKQGRSGNTIYF,TGTGCCATCAAACAGGGGAGATCTGGAAACACCATATATTTT
.,.,TRBJ2-4,TRBV15,CATSRSTRPNIQYF,TGTGCCACCAGCAGGTCTACGAGGCCGAACATTCAGTACTTC
few,.,TRBJ1-5,TRBV7-2,CASSLLLFNSNQPQHF,TGTGCCAGCAGCTTGTTACTCTTCAATAGCAATCAGCCCCAGCATTTT
few,.,TRBJ1-4,TRBV10-3,CAISEGPRLFF,TGTGCCATCAGTGAAGGCCCCAGACTGTTTTTT
few,.,TRBJ1-1,TRBV4-3,CASSIGSNTEAFF,TGCGCCAGCAGCATAGGGTCGAACACTGAAGCTTTCTTT
.,TRBD2,TRBJ2-5,TRBV27,CASSRMGGRETQYF,TGTGCCAGCAGCCGTATGGGAGGGCGAGAGACCCAGTACTTC
.,.,TRBJ2-7,TRBV4-1,CASSQEPTVYEQYF,TGCGCCAGCAGCCAAGAACCGACAGTTTACGAGCAGTACTTC
.,.,TRBJ2-1,TRBV29-1,CSVAVVSSYNEQFF,TGCAGCGTTGCCGTTGTGAGCTCCTACAATGAGCAGTTCTTC
few,.,TRBJ2-3,TRBV21-1,CASTIGRSTTDTQYF,TGTGCCAGCACCATAGGCAGGTCAACCACAGATACGCAGTATTTT
few,.,TRBJ2-3,TRBV12-3/TRBV12-4,CASTMLLGTGTDTQYF,TGTGCCAGCACCATGTTGCTAGGGACTGGCACAGATACGCAGTATTTT
.,TRBD1,TRBJ1-5,TRBV12-3/TRBV12-4,CAFSLALGTGIMGNQPQHF,TGTGCCTTCAGTTTAGCGCTGGGGACAGGGATTATGGGCAATCAGCCCCAGCATTTT
few,TRBD2,TRBJ2-1,TRBV10-3,CATSGTSGSAGEQFF,TGTGCCACCTCCGGGACTAGCGGGAGTGCGGGTGAGCAGTTCTTC